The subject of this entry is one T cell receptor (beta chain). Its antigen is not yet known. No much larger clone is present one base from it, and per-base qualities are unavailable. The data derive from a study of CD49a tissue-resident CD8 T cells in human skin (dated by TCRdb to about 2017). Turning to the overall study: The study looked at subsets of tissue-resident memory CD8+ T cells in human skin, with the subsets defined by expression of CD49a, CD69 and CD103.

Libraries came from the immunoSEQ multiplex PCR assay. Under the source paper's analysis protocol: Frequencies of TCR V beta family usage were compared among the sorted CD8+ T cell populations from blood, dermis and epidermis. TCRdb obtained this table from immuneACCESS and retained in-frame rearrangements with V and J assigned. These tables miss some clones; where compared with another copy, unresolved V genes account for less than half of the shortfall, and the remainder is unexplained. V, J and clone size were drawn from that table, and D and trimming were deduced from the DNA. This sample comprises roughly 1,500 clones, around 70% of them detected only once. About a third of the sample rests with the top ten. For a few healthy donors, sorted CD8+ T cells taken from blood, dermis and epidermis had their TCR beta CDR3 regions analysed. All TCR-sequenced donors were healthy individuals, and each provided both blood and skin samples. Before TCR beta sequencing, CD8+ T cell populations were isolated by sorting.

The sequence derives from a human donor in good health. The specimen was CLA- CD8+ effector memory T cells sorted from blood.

The bases are TGCGCCAGCAGCTTGGCCAGTGGGGGCACCTACGAGCAGTACTTC. Its protein is CASSLASGGTYEQYF. The chain employs TRBV5-1 and TRBJ2-7, and TRBD1 may be the D gene, going by 6 matching bases. Trimming removed 0 bases from V and 2 bases from J, leaving 12 bases between the germline ends. From its cysteine to its phenylalanine, the CDR3 spans 15 amino acids. Only the CDR3 region is kept as DNA, spanning 45 bases read in frame from base 1. As encoded in the germline V gene, CDR1 is SGHRS while CDR2 is YFSETQ.